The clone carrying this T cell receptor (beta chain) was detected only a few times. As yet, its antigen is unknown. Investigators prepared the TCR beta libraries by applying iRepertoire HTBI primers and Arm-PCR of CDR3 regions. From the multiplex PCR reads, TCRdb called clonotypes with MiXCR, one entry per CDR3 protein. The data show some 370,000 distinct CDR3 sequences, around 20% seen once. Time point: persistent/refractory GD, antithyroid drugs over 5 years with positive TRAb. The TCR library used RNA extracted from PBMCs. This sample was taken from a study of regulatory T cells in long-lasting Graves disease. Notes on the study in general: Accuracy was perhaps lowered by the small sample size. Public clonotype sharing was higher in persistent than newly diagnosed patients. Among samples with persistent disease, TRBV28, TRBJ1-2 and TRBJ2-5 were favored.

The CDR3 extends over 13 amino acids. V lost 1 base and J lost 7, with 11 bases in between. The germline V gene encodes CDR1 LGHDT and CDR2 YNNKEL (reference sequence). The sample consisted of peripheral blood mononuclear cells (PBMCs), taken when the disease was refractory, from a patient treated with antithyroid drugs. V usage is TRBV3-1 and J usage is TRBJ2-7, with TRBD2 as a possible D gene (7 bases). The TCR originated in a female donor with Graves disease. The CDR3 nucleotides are TGTGCCAGCAGCCAAGGGGGGGGGCATGAGCAGTACTTC. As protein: CASSQGGGHEQYF.